This T cell receptor (beta chain) stems from a study of T cells expressing NK-cell markers. Study-wide results and limits: Several donors' CD3+CD56-NKG2C+ cells were dominated by the same clonotypes.

The length of the CDR3 is 15 residues. In the case of this clonotype: The antigen is undetermined.

TCRdb re-called the 5' RACE reads; one entry per CDR3 protein, DNA not given. The sample shows about 550,000 distinct CDR3 sequences, and about 3.6% sits with its ten largest clones. The chain carries TRBV12-3 or TRBV12-4 and TRBJ2-1; the D call from TCRdb, TRBD2, cannot be confirmed without DNA. The sample taken for sequencing was blood T cells: a sorted CD56 or NKG2C T cell subset, CD4+ or CD8+ T cells, or bulk PBMC T cells (not recorded which). The sequence was collected from a man between 18 and 29 years old in good health. The CDR3 here is CASRAAAGGYNEQFF.